The 10 T cell receptor beta chains given below trace back to one sample, sequenced in a study of human T cells and chemical hapten exposure (dated by TCRdb to about 2021). The library was obtained by RACE. Sequencing relied on a NextSeq 500. TCRdb reprocessing: public reads trimmed at Q25 with fastp, clones called with MiXCR, in-frame beta chains kept. Merged by CDR3 protein, the rows form single entries marked with the most common genes and DNA. In all, the sample holds 45,000 to 60,000 distinct CDR3 sequences, and around 12% of those were seen once. The top ten hold roughly 2.3% of the sample. This sample's time point label indicates: patch test 3, about 24 weeks after DPC sensitization. Taken with the paper, the label for treatment or condition translates to: therapeutic diphenylcyclopropenone sensitization with weekly scalp DPC. The specimen comprised whole blood, sampled in connection with sensitization to the hapten diphenylcyclopropenone (DPC). The receptors originated from a man aged 25 to 40 with alopecia areata. Some clones in this sample may be carry-over from other donors' samples.

The chain links TRBV7-9 to TRBJ2-7, with D perhaps matching TRBD1 (6 bases). The V gene's germline CDR1 is SEHNR and CDR2 FQNEAQ (reference sequence). The CDR3 covers 14 residues. Between the trimmed V and J ends, which lost 4 bases and 3 bases, there was a span of 13 bases. The CDR3 here is CASSSNRAYYEQYF. As DNA, the CDR3 is TGTGCCAGCAGCTCCAACAGGGCATACTACGAGCAGTACTTC. Based on the CDR3 plus reference TRBV7-9 and TRBJ2-7, the full variable domain is DTGVSQNPRHKITKRGQNVTFRCDPISEHNRLYWYRQTLGQGPEFLTYFQNEAQLEKSRLLSDRFSAERPKGSFSTLEIQRTEQGDSAMYLCASSSNRAYYEQYFGPGTRLTVT.

This clonotype came up many times. The DNA is omitted, as the CDR3 cannot be located on it reliably, and the CDR3 follows TCRdb's listing. The gene calls are TRBV7-5 and TRBJ1-1; the D segment call TRBD1 is taken from the table without a DNA check. TRBV7-5 corresponds to a pseudogene. The CDR3 comprises 17 residues, both ends counted. CDR3 amino acids: CISVPEAVRPWGPEAFF.

This sequence joins TRBV4-3 and TRBJ1-1; possible D gene TRBD1, 6 bases. The CDR3 loop spans 12 amino acids. V gave up 6 bases and J gave up 8 bases, with 13 bases separating them. The germline V gene encodes CDR1 LGHNA and CDR2 YSLEER. The CDR3 coding sequence is TGCGCCAGCAGTTCTGGACAGACGGAAGCTTTCTTT. It translates to CASSSGQTEAFF.

This chain links TRBV7-9 with TRBJ1-5; D call uncertain. Germline-derived CDR1 and CDR2 are SEHNR and FQNEAQ (reference sequence). Deletions cut 3 bases from V and 3 bases from J, with 3 bases between. This CDR3 contains 12 residues. CDR3 amino acids: CASSFYNQPQHF. CDR3 nucleotides: TGTGCCAGCAGCTTTTACAATCAGCCCCAGCATTTT.

CDR3 nucleotides: TGTGCCAGCAGTCCCGGGGAGGGGTTCGGCGGGGAGCTGTTTTTT. Translated, it gives CASSPGEGFGGELFF. V usage is TRBV7-3 and J usage is TRBJ2-2, with 7 bases identical to TRBD2. There are 15 residues in the CDR3. The V gene's germline CDR1 is SGHTA and CDR2 FQGTGA. J was trimmed by 7 bases and V by 6 bases; bases with no gene match: 11.

This clonotype was detected ten times or more. The rearrangement uses TRBV20-1 and TRBJ2-5; D is possibly TRBD1 or TRBD2 (5 bases each). The CDR3 sequence is 17 residues long. Trimming left V 3 bases short and J 5 bases short, with 25 bases between. Germline lookup yields CDR1 DFQATT and CDR2 SNEGSKA (reference sequence). CDR3 sequence: CSASGPYVWGSWETQYF. CDR3 DNA: TGCAGTGCTAGTGGCCCGTATGTTTGGGGGAGTTGGGAGACCCAGTACTTC.

This clonotype has more than one count but fewer than ten. The V and J genes are TRBV6-6 and TRBJ1-2; no firm D call. Germline CDR1 is MNHNY and CDR2 is SVGAGI (reference sequence). The CDR3 contains 11 residues. V lost 4 bases and J 5 bases, leaving 5 bases between the germline ends. This CDR3 is CASSLTYGYTF. Written as DNA, the CDR3 is TGTGCCAGCAGTTTAACATATGGCTACACCTTC.

This clonotype occurred many times. The CDR3 protein is CASSQDFSGGAVGGYTF. The CDR3 bases are TGCGCCAGCAGCCAAGATTTTTCCGGGGGGGCGGTAGGAGGCTACACCTTC. The chain carries TRBV4-1 and TRBJ1-2; tentatively, D is TRBD1 (6 bases). CDR1 is MGHRA and CDR2 is YSYEKL in the germline V gene. The CDR3 is 17 residues long. Trimming pared 0 bases from V and 8 bases from J, leaving 22 bases between.

This clonotype was seen a few times. This chain links TRBV11-2 with TRBJ2-5; tentatively, D is TRBD2 (7 bases). The germline CDR1 and CDR2 sequences are SGHAT and FQNNGV. The V end was cut by 1 base, the J end by 9 bases, with 27 bases between. The CDR3 is 18 amino acids. In nucleotides, the CDR3 is TGTGCCAGCAGCTTAGGCCCCATCCCCAATAAGAGGGGGGGGGCCCAGTACTTC. This encodes CASSLGPIPNKRGGAQYF.

This clonotype was counted ten times or more. The chain carries TRBV2 and TRBJ2-7; D uncertain. Looked up from germline, CDR1 is SNHLY and CDR2 is FYNNEI. V lost 1 base, J lost 1 base, and 11 bases lay in between. The length of the CDR3 is 15 residues. The CDR3 DNA is TGTGCCAGCAGTGAAGAAGGAAACCGTTCCTACGAGCAGTACTTC. Translating gives CASSEEGNRSYEQYF. The full variable domain, in which reference TRBV2 and TRBJ2-7 provide the parts outside the CDR3, is EPEVTQTPSHQVTQMGQEVILRCVPISNHLYFYWYRQILGQKVEFLVSFYNNEISEKSEIFDDQFSVERPDGSNFTLKIRSTKLEDSAMYFCASSEEGNRSYEQYFGPGTRLTVT.